This T cell receptor (beta chain) was profiled in a study of Ad26.COV2.S vaccination and SARS-CoV-2 variants. In the study overall: Intramuscular Ad26.COV2.S doses were given once or twice, 56 days apart.

A word on this clone: The antigen is undetermined.

The study's findings and limits: Comparability of non-spike TCR breadth was observed across vaccine and placebo recipients.

The treatment was: about 20 received Ad26.COV2.S at low or high dose, single or two shots; 5 received placebo; per-sample allocation not given. The samples were gathered on day 63 after the first injection of vaccine or placebo. Some clones are missing from TCRdb's copy, which holds only in-frame ones; the method was immunoSEQ multiplex PCR. The sample lists approximately 300,000 clones, more than 70% occurring once. V dropped 5 bases and J dropped 4 bases, with 16 bases sitting between them. Per the germline V gene, CDR1 is SGHTA and CDR2 is FQGNSA. The CDR3 consists of 15 residues. The chain uses TRBV7-2 and TRBJ2-3; D assignment may be TRBD1 or TRBD2 (5 bases each). This TCR derives from a person between 18 and 60 years old who received the Ad26.COV2.S COVID-19 vaccine or a placebo. The sample in question was peripheral blood, obtained in a trial of Ad26.COV2.S vaccine versus placebo. In nucleotides, the CDR3 is TGTGCCAGCAGCCTACGGGGCAGGGTTGCAGATACGCAGTATTTT. Protein: CASSLRGRVADTQYF.